A single sample gave rise to the 18 T cell receptor beta chains below, sequenced in a study of T cell responses to AZD1222 COVID-19 vaccine. Sequencing used immunoSEQ multiplex PCR; TCRdb keeps in-frame clones, though not all of them. The table has just under 95,000 clones, approximately 91% seen once. The sequencing here drew on peripheral blood, taken on day 0 of AZD1222 vaccination. The receptors shown here come from an adult in good health.

Only one count was recorded for this clone. The CDR3 here is CASSFQGAQETQYF. In DNA, the CDR3 is TGCGCCAGCAGCTTCCAGGGGGCCCAAGAGACCCAGTACTTC. The chain has TRBV5-1 and TRBJ2-5, with TRBD1 matching over 8 bases. Per the germline V gene, CDR1 is SGHRS and CDR2 is YFSETQ. The CDR3 has 14 amino acids. Trimming at V came to 2 bases and at J to 1 base, leaving 1 base not matched to a gene.

The V and J genes are TRBV5-4 and TRBJ1-6, with 7 bases fitting TRBD1. The germline V gene has CDR1 SGHNT and CDR2 YYREEE (reference sequence). Losses at the gene ends were 4 bases for V and 7 bases for J; bases not matched to a gene: 8. This CDR3 spans 15 amino acids. CDR3 sequence: CASSQDRALNSPLHF. The CDR3 nucleotides read TGTGCCAGCAGCCAAGACAGGGCCCTCAATTCACCCCTCCACTTT.

V usage is TRBV19 and J usage is TRBJ1-6; D is perhaps TRBD1 (6 bases). The CDR3 contains 16 residues. V dropped 2 bases and J dropped 10 bases, with 18 bases sitting between them. Per the germline V gene, CDR1 is LNHDA and CDR2 is SQIVND (reference sequence). CDR3 amino acids: CASSIQGHPQRSPLHF. The CDR3 bases are TGTGCCAGTAGTATACAGGGACACCCGCAAAGGTCACCCCTCCACTTT. Together with reference TRBV19 and TRBJ1-6, the CDR3 gives the full variable domain: DGGITQSPKYLFRKEGQNVTLSCEQNLNHDAMYWYRQDPGQGLRLIYYSQIVNDFQKGDIAEGYSVSREKKESFPLTVTSAQKNPTAFYLCASSIQGHPQRSPLHFGNGTRLTVT.

The rearrangement links TRBV6-2 or TRBV6-3 to TRBJ2-1, with 10 bases identical to TRBD2. The CDR3 length is 16 residues. Germline V gene lookup returns CDR1 MNHEY and CDR2 SVGEGT. V lost 4 bases and J lost 2; bases outside the gene matches: 5. The CDR3 DNA sequence: TGTGCCAGCAGTTCGAGCGGGGGGGGAGCCTACAATGAGCAGTTCTTC. Protein: CASSSSGGGAYNEQFF.

The chain has TRBV5-6 and TRBJ2-2; D perhaps matches TRBD1 (5 bases). This CDR3 is 14 amino acids long. The germline V gene has CDR1 SGHDT and CDR2 YYEEEE. V was cut by 2 bases and J by 2 bases, with 7 bases left in between. This CDR3 reads CASSLGQNTGELFF. CDR3 DNA: TGTGCCAGCAGCTTAGGACAAAACACCGGGGAGCTGTTTTTT.

The V gene is TRBV19, the J gene TRBJ1-6, with TRBD1 identical over 7 bases. Germline assignment: CDR1 LNHDA and CDR2 SQIVND (reference sequence). V shed 5 bases, J shed 5 bases, and the junction held 3 bases outside the gene matches. The length of the CDR3 is 14 residues. The CDR3 spells CASSLGTDNSPLHF. CDR3 sequence (DNA): TGTGCCAGTAGTCTCGGGACAGATAATTCACCCCTCCACTTT.

The chain uses TRBV7-8 and TRBJ2-2; 10 bases agree with TRBD2. The length of the CDR3 is 16 residues. V dropped 5 bases and J dropped 1; count of bases not matched to a gene: 4. The germline V gene has CDR1 SGHVS and CDR2 FQNEAQ. The CDR3 region has the DNA TGTGCCAGCAGCAACAGACTAGCGGGGAACACCGGGGAGCTGTTTTTT. Translated: CASSNRLAGNTGELFF. Full variable domain (rest looked up from reference TRBV7-8 and TRBJ2-2): GAGVSQSPRYKVAKRGQDVALRCDPISGHVSLFWYQQALGQGPEFLTYFQNEAQLDKSGLPSDRFFAERPEGSVSTLKIQRTQQEDSAVYLCASSNRLAGNTGELFFGEGSRLTVL.

This chain links TRBV11-1 with TRBJ1-6; possible D gene TRBD1, 5 bases. From germline, CDR1 is SGHAT and CDR2 FQDESV (reference sequence). CDR3 size: 14 residues. With 2 bases removed from V and 12 bases from J, the gap between germline ends came to 14 bases. CDR3 sequence reads: CASSLLGALEPLHF. The CDR3 DNA sequence: TGTGCCAGCAGCTTACTAGGGGCCTTAGAACCCCTCCACTTT.

The V and J genes are TRBV5-4 and TRBJ2-2, with D maybe TRBD1 (5 bases). V lost 2 bases, J lost 3 bases, and 14 bases lay in between. The CDR3 extends over 16 amino acids. Germline V gene data show CDR1 as SGHNT and CDR2 as YYREEE (reference sequence). CDR3 in amino acids: CASSFSRGMDTGELFF. Here the CDR3 DNA reads TGTGCCAGCAGCTTCAGTAGGGGAATGGACACCGGGGAGCTGTTTTTT.

The CDR3, as DNA: TGTGCCAGCCTGGGGGTTGAAGCTTTCTTT. This sequence encodes CASLGVEAFF. The J gene is TRBJ1-1, the V gene TRBV6-5; D possibly corresponds to TRBD1 (5 bases). V lost 8 bases and J lost 7, with 8 bases in between. The CDR3 has 10 residues. CDR1 is MNHEY and CDR2 is SVGAGI in the germline V gene.

The rearrangement links TRBV5-4 to TRBJ2-7; 8 bases match TRBD2. There are 15 residues in the CDR3. Germline V gene lookup returns CDR1 SGHNT and CDR2 YYREEE (reference sequence). The V and J ends lost 4 bases and 4 bases, in that order; junction bases with no gene match: 10. CDR3 sequence: CASSRGGGGPYEQYF. The DNA of the CDR3 is TGTGCCAGCAGCAGGGGAGGCGGGGGGCCTTACGAGCAGTACTTC.

The rearrangement links TRBV7-2 to TRBJ2-1, with a weak D call TRBD2 (7 bases). CDR3 length equals 15 residues. V was clipped by 5 bases and J by 4 bases, with 15 bases between them. Germline CDR1 and CDR2: SGHTA and FQGNSA. As DNA, the CDR3 is TGTGCCAGCAGCGTAGGAGGGGGGGGTTACAATGAGCAGTTCTTC. It specifies CASSVGGGGYNEQFF.

The chain has TRBV7-8 and TRBJ2-2, with 7 nucleotides matching TRBD1. The CDR3 contains 13 residues. The germline gives CDR1 SGHVS, CDR2 FQNEAQ. Unmatched junction bases numbered 3, after V lost 3 bases and J lost 8 bases. The CDR3 is CASSLTGTGELFF. For the CDR3, the DNA is TGTGCCAGCAGCTTGACAGGGACGGGGGAGCTGTTTTTT. The complete variable domain, with remaining parts taken from reference TRBV7-8 and TRBJ2-2, reads GAGVSQSPRYKVAKRGQDVALRCDPISGHVSLFWYQQALGQGPEFLTYFQNEAQLDKSGLPSDRFFAERPEGSVSTLKIQRTQQEDSAVYLCASSLTGTGELFFGEGSRLTVL.

J is TRBJ1-1 and V is TRBV10-3; 8 nucleotides line up with TRBD1. The CDR3 has 12 residues. J gave up 6 bases and V 6 bases, and 3 bases lay outside the gene matches. Per the germline V gene, CDR1 is ENHRY and CDR2 is SYGVKD. The CDR3 reads CAIRGTGPEAFF. The CDR3 DNA reads as TGTGCCATCAGGGGGACAGGTCCTGAAGCTTTCTTT.

The rearrangement uses TRBV3-1 (or the pseudogene TRBV3-2) and TRBJ1-2; a weak D match, TRBD1 (5 bases). V was shortened by 0 bases and J by 6 bases, with 17 bases between the two germline ends. The CDR3 is 16 residues long. Germline V lookup: CDR1 LGHDT, CDR2 YNNKEL (reference sequence). The CDR3 DNA reads TGTGCCAGCAGCCAAGATATGACAGATCTCTGGGATGGCTACACCTTC. It yields the protein CASSQDMTDLWDGYTF.

The chain couples TRBV19 to TRBJ2-2; possible D gene TRBD1, 6 bases. V was cut by 5 bases and J by 1 base, with 14 bases left in between. The CDR3 spans 16 residues. Germline-derived CDR1 and CDR2 are LNHDA and SQIVND (reference sequence). In DNA, the CDR3 is TGTGCCAGTAGTTTTATCCCAGGGGAGAACACCGGGGAGCTGTTTTTT. This encodes CASSFIPGENTGELFF.

The sample holds a few counts of this clone. V gene TRBV29-1 combines with J gene TRBJ1-1; no firm D call. Looked up from germline, CDR1 is SQVTM and CDR2 is ANQGSEA. There are 13 residues in the CDR3. Trimming left V 2 bases short and J 7 bases short, with 14 bases between. The CDR3 DNA follows: TGCAGCGTTGAATCTTTGTCTGGGGATGAAGCTTTCTTT. Translation gives CSVESLSGDEAFF.

The V call is TRBV6-6, the J call TRBJ2-7; TRBD1 matches 7 bases. The CDR3 contains 14 residues. Trimming removed 2 bases from V and 2 bases from J; junction bases left unmatched: 3. Germline V gives CDR1 MNHNY, CDR2 SVGAGI (reference sequence). CDR3 in amino acids: CASSYPGQTYEQYF. The CDR3 region has the DNA TGTGCCAGCAGTTACCCGGGACAGACCTACGAGCAGTACTTC.